Given below is one TCR beta chain in context. Its antigen is not identified. Semi-nested PCR with Nested Universal Primer A followed constant-region reverse priming of full-length variable regions. TCRdb independently ran MiXCR on the 5' RACE reads; one entry per CDR3 protein. Of about 57,000 distinct CDR3 sequences listed, about 25% are singletons. Germline CDR1 and CDR2: DFQATT and SNEGSKA (reference sequence). The CDR3 has 15 amino acids. V was clipped by 8 bases and J by 2 bases; unmatched bases: 11. Study conclusions and caveats: Tumor Treg TCRs overlapped most with tumor naive CD4+ cells. Tumor memory CD4+ T cell TCR gene usage was found to cluster with blood and lymph node memory CD4+ cells and with lymph node naive CD4+ cells.

Cells sorted as Tregs were CD4+, CD25+ and CD127-/low. Sample: tumor-infiltrating Tregs sorted from the breast tumor. This receptor was taken from a female donor with breast cancer. V usage is TRBV20-1 and J usage is TRBJ2-3; 9 positions agree with TRBD1. The CDR3 nucleotides are TGCAGTATCCCGGTCGGGACAGGGCCCACAGATACGCAGTATTTT. It is translated as CSIPVGTGPTDTQYF.